Below, one T cell receptor beta chain is given with its context. The antigen this receptor binds is unknown. Per-base quality was not reported, and no clone a single base away is much larger than it. The library was produced with the immunoSEQ multiplex PCR assay. For the multiplex PCR, a mixture combining 60 forward primers for TCR Vbeta segments and 13 reverse primers for TCR Jbeta segments was used. A multiplex PCR assay on genomic DNA amplified the CDR3 region of rearranged TCR beta genes. The amplified TCR beta libraries were sequenced on the Illumina HiSeq System as 87-base-pair reads. Turning to the authors' computational methods: In a later analysis, tens of millions of unique TCR beta chains were counted across the roughly 700 repertoires, and around 10 million of these chains were shared by at least two donors. A nearest-neighbor algorithm error-corrected the raw reads and collapsed the reads into unique sequences, merging closely related sequences to remove PCR and sequencing errors. Alignment of CDR3 sequences to IMGT reference sequences was used to assign V, D and J gene segments. Each retained sequence needed at least a six-nucleotide match to both a V gene segment and a J gene segment. A rearrangement counted as productive if the CDR3 had no stop codons and remained in frame with V and J, and every other rearrangement counted as non-productive. Following IMGT convention, CDR3 was defined as the stretch from the second conserved V-encoded cysteine up to the conserved J-encoded phenylalanine. The earlier analysis of 500 to 650 of the donors excluded any sequence lacking an unambiguous match to a single V gene segment. In an earlier analysis of 450 to 700 of the donors, V segments were called functional above 56.7% productive rearrangements and were called segregating when the between-donor standard deviation exceeded 5%. To diagnose cytomegalovirus status from the catalog of TCR beta chain sequences, a statistical classification framework was built. In a later analysis, TCR nucleotide sequences were compared against IMGT/GENE-DB human TR gene sequences so that V and J genes could be assigned. The TCRdist pipeline was used in a later analysis to assign CDR3 sequences and most-parsimonious VDJ recombination scenarios. In a later analysis, each TCR beta chain was defined by its CDR3 amino acid sequence together with its V-gene family, and reads without a unique V-gene family were excluded. To address suspected cross-contamination and a sequencing artifact, a later analysis removed roughly 640 highly shared, low-generation-probability nucleotide sequences. In a later analysis, a clonal expansion index was calculated for each public chain from normalized within-repertoire ranks of inferred template counts. In a later analysis, generation probabilities were computed with a VDJ recombination model fitted to out-of-frame rearrangements, and the resulting probabilities were checked against IGoR. In a later analysis, hypergeometric tests were used to score TCR-TCR, TCR-HLA and TCR-CMV co-occurrence, with a repertoire-size bias correction applied to TCR pairs. In a later analysis, false discovery rates were estimated by permuting HLA or CMV assignments 20 times. A later analysis grouped co-occurring TCRs with DBSCAN, adding TCRdist sequence similarity when clustering within HLA-allele-positive subsets. For co-occurrence clustering, repertoires with fewer than 30,000 or more than 120,000 public chains were excluded, along with roughly five repertoires with anomalous nucleotide sharing. TCRdb limited this immuneACCESS table to in-frame rearrangements with V and J called. A share of clones is missing; checked studies link under half to unresolved V genes, and the rest is unexplained. That table is the source of V, J and clone size, and D and trimming were worked out from the DNA. The sample includes approximately 150,000 clones, with approximately 80% observed a single time. The ten biggest clones cover around 2.5% of the sample.

This entry belongs to a study of cytomegalovirus exposure and HLA in healthy donors (dated by TCRdb to about 2017). Study-wide context: An earlier analysis of approximately 550 of the donors reported approximately 300 Gb of sequence data and around 110 million unique TCR beta sequences from roughly 200 million T cells. An early release that covered around 590 HLA-typed donors contained about 300 gigabases of sequencing data and tens of millions of unique TCR sequences. Of the roughly 400 genotyped donors, roughly 76% were placed in the genetic ancestry cluster associated with self-reported Caucasian donors. The aim of the study was to test whether cataloging public T cell receptors could identify signatures of past pathogen exposure. The T cell repertoires of several hundred subjects were profiled by immunosequencing and related to cytomegalovirus serostatus. A separate validation cohort of roughly 120 different subjects was used in addition to the approximately 700-subject first cohort. To predict cytomegalovirus infection status, the study brought together high-throughput TCR immunosequencing, statistical association of individual TCRs with disease status, and machine learning. A later analysis re-examined previously published TCR beta repertoires from about 700 donors and added high-resolution HLA genotyping to investigate patterns of TCR occurrence. The later analysis used no new phenotypic data to find candidate immune exposures, relying instead on TCR beta sequences and their occurrence across donors. An earlier analysis of 587 of the donors used high-throughput TCR beta sequencing to judge whether each TCR beta V gene segment behaved as functional or pseudogenic. Alongside the repertoire data, information on donor age, sex, ethnicity and CMV serostatus was compiled. A later genetic analysis took genome-wide SNP genotypes for 398 of the 666 donors and used that subset as a discovery cohort. All discovery cohort repertoires had been generated using a single sequencing platform. HLA typing covered class I and class II loci at four-digit resolution. The number of typed donors differed by locus: about 629-630 for A, B, C, DRB1 and DQB1; some 500 for DQA1; some 590 for DPA1; and some 430 for DPB1. Four or five DR-DQ haplotypes were treated as single units for association and clustering because of strong linkage in the cohort. Among a few hundred genotyped donors of the cohort, an average of roughly 240,000 unique TCR beta nucleotide sequences were sequenced per donor, about a sixth of them non-productive. Here is what the overall study found, with its caveats: A further reported finding was that TCR beta sequences accurately predicted the HLA-A and HLA-B alleles for most subjects in the first cohort. A later analysis found that TCR association rates varied across HLA loci, with DRB1 alleles showing the most associated TCRs and HLA-C alleles the fewest. Because HLA typing was missing for some donors at each locus, association tests included only the typed subset. Sequencing depth was assumed to be roughly uniform across donors in the presence/absence analyses, though that assumption may not hold. A cluster of highly shared sequence variants was judged likely to be a technical artifact of the sequencing pipeline. The study listed 150 to 200 TCR beta chains as associated with cytomegalovirus. Most TCR sequences were observed very rarely across donors, whereas some public TCRs were present in many individuals. When HLA alleles, especially DR and DQ, strongly co-occurred, attributing TCR associations to individual alleles was difficult. The 87-base-pair reads could not distinguish some IMGT-functional V segments, including TRBV6-2 and TRBV6-3, so those segments were excluded. Most CMV-associated TCR beta chains appeared to be HLA-restricted in a later analysis, and the HLA associations seemed to be driven largely by CMV exposure. According to a later analysis, parvovirus B19, influenza, CMV and Epstein-Barr virus appeared linked to several top co-occurrence clusters. Immune exposure information for the cohort was limited to CMV serostatus. Only TCR beta chains were sequenced in this cohort, and the absence of alpha or paired-chain data limited detectable features. The authors suggested that the approach could potentially be extended to other disease states and immunological phenotypes. Specific HLA alleles were associated with roughly 16,000 TCR beta sequences at a false discovery rate of 0.05 in a later analysis. About 17 rarely observed V segments, including chromosome 9 orphons, were excluded from the earlier analysis of a few hundred of the donors because counts were too low. A later analysis found that HLA-associated TCR beta chains were more clonally expanded and had lower generation probabilities than equally common non-associated chains. Correlated functional status among segregating V segments might be attributable to linkage disequilibrium, but an unknown experimental factor could not be ruled out. The classifier was reported to diagnose cytomegalovirus status with high specificity and sensitivity in both the original cohort and the validation cohort. In a later genetic analysis, fewer N-insertions in productive TCRs were reported among donors in an Asian-associated ancestry cluster than the approximately 670-donor mean. Broadly in line with IMGT annotations, most TCR beta V segments showed up in productive rearrangements about 90% or about 30% of the time in an earlier analysis of approximately 640 of the donors. V-gene and J-gene trimming of TCR beta chains was associated with a missense DCLRE1C variant in a later genetic analysis, and the association was replicated in an independent cohort. Three of the identified cytomegalovirus-associated TCR beta chains were confirmed in vitro to be specific for cytomegalovirus antigens.

The cohort was made up of approximately 670 healthy bone marrow donors. Cohort members were all nominally healthy when sampled, although unrecorded immune exposures were likely present. The donor was CMV seropositive and was included in the group of approximately 300 seropositive cohort members. A peripheral blood sample was provided by each donor, and peripheral blood mononuclear cells were used for TCR beta sequencing. Genomic DNA extraction from the blood cell samples was performed with the Qiagen DNeasy Blood Extraction Kit. V has 10 bases trimmed and J has 8 bases trimmed; junction bases matching no gene number 10. The CDR3 contains 13 residues, cysteine and phenylalanine counted. Of the read, only the CDR3 DNA is kept; its 39 bases are in frame from base 1. Per the germline V gene, MDHEN is the CDR1 and SYDVKM is the CDR2.

Sample: PBMCs. The chain is assembled from TRBV28 and TRBJ1-4, and 7 junctional nucleotides match TRBD1. This clonotype was sampled from a woman younger than 30 in good health and CMV-seropositive. The CDR3 has the sequence CATRQGGGEKLFF. At the DNA level, the sequence is TGTGCCACGCGACAGGGCGGAGGGGAAAAACTGTTTTTT.